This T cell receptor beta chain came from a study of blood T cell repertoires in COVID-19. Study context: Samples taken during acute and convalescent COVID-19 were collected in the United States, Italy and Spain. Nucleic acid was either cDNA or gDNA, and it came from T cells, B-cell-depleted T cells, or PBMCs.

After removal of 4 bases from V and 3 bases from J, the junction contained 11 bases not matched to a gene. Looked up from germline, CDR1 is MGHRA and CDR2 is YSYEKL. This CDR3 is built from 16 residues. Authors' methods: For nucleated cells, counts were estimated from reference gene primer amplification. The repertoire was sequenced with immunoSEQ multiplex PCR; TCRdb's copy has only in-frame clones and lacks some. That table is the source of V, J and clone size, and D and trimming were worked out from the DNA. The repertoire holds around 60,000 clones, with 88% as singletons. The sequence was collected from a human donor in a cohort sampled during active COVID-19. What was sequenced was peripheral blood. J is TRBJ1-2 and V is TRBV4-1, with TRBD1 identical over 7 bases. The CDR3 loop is CASSLQGRAGDYGYTF. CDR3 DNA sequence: TGCGCCAGCAGCCTACAGGGGAGAGCAGGGGACTATGGCTACACCTTC.